Reported below is one T cell receptor beta chain. In its sample, this clonotype was seen a few times. No cognate antigen has been identified for it. The record has no base qualities; no much larger clone is one base away. The data derive from a study of T cells after yellow fever vaccination (dated 2019 in TCRdb). Describing the broader study: The SMART-Seq v4 Ultra Low Input RNA kit was used to prepare libraries from fractions with low cell numbers. Bulk TCR alpha and beta repertoires were sequenced longitudinally to track T-cell clones before and after primary and booster YFV17D yellow fever vaccination. Two healthy male donors made up the cohort, one aged 18 to 29 years and the other aged 30 to 40 years. Blood was drawn at multiple timepoints before and after primary and secondary immunization, with bulk PBMC replicates and cell subsets isolated.

Beyond this particular receptor, the publication reports: Because only two donors were included in the study, the extent to which the findings can be generalized is limited. A small share of clonotypes occurred in both CD4 and CD8 compartments, likely arising from convergent recombination. After the booster, most clones that had expanded after primary vaccination were detected again (around 97% of CD4 and more than 85% of CD8), suggesting broad maintenance of memory. The secondary T-cell response was weaker than the primary response but faster, peaking on day 5 instead of day 15. Because abundant contaminating clonotypes from the bulk population could be contained in FACS-sorted repertoires, computational filtering was required.

TCR cDNA was made using 5'RACE template switching, a step that added a universal primer site and unique molecular identifiers. Priming for cDNA synthesis came from both the TCR alpha and TCR beta constant segments. Library amplification involved two PCR steps, and the second step added sample barcodes and sequencing adapters. Libraries were sequenced on Illumina HiSeq 2500 (2x100 bp) or NovaSeq (2x150 bp). Regarding the original processing steps: MIGEC handled demultiplexing of reads and collapsing into UMI consensus sequences, while MiXCR performed V(D)J alignment. Clonotypes responding to the vaccine were identified with edgeR on replicate PBMC samples, with the criteria of FDR below 0.01 and a log2 fold change above 5 up to day 15. Bulk clonotypes were assigned CD4 or CD8 identity according to which sequenced CD4 or CD8 repertoire held them at higher abundance. Using fastp trimming at Q25 and MiXCR clonotype assembly, TCRdb reanalyzed the public sequencing data and kept in-frame beta chains. Each entry merges the rows of one CDR3 protein and shows their most common DNA and genes. The V and J calls, along with clone size, are taken from TCRdb and not from the paper's own processing. The sample contains about 220,000 distinct CDR3 sequences, 5.5% to 8.5% of them found a single time. The ten largest clones capture 0.8% to 1.2% of the sample.

Read against the paper, the sample's treatment or condition label means: live attenuated yellow fever vaccine strain. PBMCs were isolated from peripheral blood using a standard Ficoll-Paque protocol. CD4 and CD8 T-cell fractions were isolated with Dynabeads CD4 and CD8 positive selection kits. TriZol was used to extract RNA from bulk PBMCs, CD4 and CD8 fractions, and dextramer-positive and dextramer-negative fractions. Trimming at the junction amounts to 3 bases on V and 7 bases on J, and the germline ends lie 14 bases apart. The CDR3 has 14 amino acids, counting the end cysteine and phenylalanine. This entry keeps only the CDR3 DNA: 42 bases, framed from base 1.

This clonotype was obtained from a man between 25 and 39 years old who received the YFV17D yellow fever vaccine. Sequenced here: CD4+ T cells sorted from PBMCs, sampled on the day of the yellow fever booster vaccination. The rearranged segments are TRBV12-3 or TRBV12-4 and TRBJ2-3, with TRBD2 as a weak D call on 6 bases. At the DNA level, the sequence is TGTGCCAGCAGTTTTGGGAGGACTTATAATACGCAGTATTTT. This is translated as CASSFGRTYNTQYF.